These 3 T cell receptor beta chains were sequenced from one sample in a study of T cell responses to AZD1222 COVID-19 vaccine. Sequenced by immunoSEQ multiplex PCR; TCRdb stores in-frame clones only, minus some. The sample holds 120,000 or so clones; 75% to 90% are singletons and the top ten take roughly 1.5%. The sample consisted of peripheral blood, taken on day 0 of AZD1222 vaccination. The receptors were gathered from an adult in good health.

The chain's CDR3 is CASSQERGFSGNTIYF. The DNA for the CDR3 is TGTGCCAGCAGCCAAGAACGAGGGTTCTCTGGAAACACCATATATTTT. This chain links TRBV3-1 (or the pseudogene TRBV3-2) with TRBJ1-3; D remains ambiguous. The V and J ends lost 0 bases and 0 bases respectively, with 9 bases between them. This CDR3 comprises 16 residues. Germline V lookup: CDR1 LGHDT, CDR2 YNNKEL (reference sequence).

The V and J genes are TRBV7-2 and TRBJ1-3; D gene uncertain. Looked up from germline, CDR1 is SGHTA and CDR2 is FQGNSA. The ends were cut back, 0 bases at V and 4 bases at J, with 4 bases in the middle. The CDR3 length is 13 residues. The DNA of the CDR3 is TGTGCCAGCAGCTTAGCGGGGGGAAACACCATATATTTT. Protein sequence: CASSLAGGNTIYF.

The chain joins TRBV18 to TRBJ2-3; 10 bases map to TRBD2. Germline V gene data show CDR1 as KGHSH and CDR2 as LQKENI. The CDR3 is made up of 16 amino acids. After removal of 3 bases from V and 4 bases from J, the junction contained 7 bases not matched to a gene. CDR3 region: CASSPPSGGAADTQYF. CDR3 sequence (DNA): TGTGCCAGCTCACCTCCGAGCGGGGGGGCCGCAGATACGCAGTATTTT. Full variable domain (outside the CDR3, taken from reference TRBV18 and TRBJ2-3): NAGVMQNPRHLVRRRGQEARLRCSPMKGHSHVYWYRQLPEEGLKFMVYLQKENIIDESGMPKERFSAEFPKEGPSILRIQQVVRGDSAAYFCASSPPSGGAADTQYFGPGTRLTVL.